This TCR beta chain comes out of a study of T cells in Graves' hyperthyroidism and ophthalmopathy. Looking at the study overall: Peripheral blood was acquired at first diagnosis, ahead of any therapy whatsoever.

Concerning this clonotype itself: Its antigen is still unknown. This may stem from a read error, because a much larger clone lies one nucleotide away.

Findings and caveats of the study: In validation, the model predicted ophthalmopathy. These predictions came a median about 6.2 months before onset.

The TCR beta CDR3 regions underwent amplification using RNA transcripts as the source. HTBI primers drove first-round RT-PCR of the TCR CDR3. A single record per CDR3 protein comes from TCRdb applying MiXCR to the multiplex PCR reads. This sample has roughly 800,000 distinct CDR3 sequences, with 38% found just once. The CDR3 contains 15 residues. The germline V gene has CDR1 ENHRY and CDR2 SYGVKD. Trimming took 2 bases from V and 9 from J; bases not matched to a gene: 11. Any patient presenting with uncontrolled infection, other autoimmune disease, pregnancy or lactation was left out. Input material: blood. The rearrangement links TRBV10-3 to TRBJ2-7; 9 bases map to TRBD2. The sequence came from a man younger than 35 with Graves' hyperthyroidism. The DNA for the CDR3 is TGTGCCATCAGTGAGAAGCCTAGCGGGAAGTCTGGGCAGTACTTC. It translates to CAISEKPSGKSGQYF.